The rows below give T cell receptor beta chains drawn from one sample of a study of OX40 agonist ivuxolimab in advanced cancers. TCRdb's copy holds only in-frame clones and misses some; the assay was immunoSEQ multiplex PCR. The sample shows around 66,000 clones, approximately 90% of them seen only once. The sample consisted of CD4+ or CD8+ T cells sorted from blood, taken in a trial of the OX40 agonist ivuxolimab. These receptors were taken from an adult with an advanced solid tumor such as melanoma, head and neck, liver or kidney cancer. Each CDR3 is given with its conserved first and last residue. A D gene is named only where the DNA matches it firmly. Some rows have no size entry. The others give once, few or many, or a class for an expanded clone.

abundance	v_gene	j_gene	d_gene	CDR3nt	CDR3aa
.	TRBV2	TRBJ1-5	.	TGTGCCAGCAGTGAAGCGCCCCGGGGTGATCAGCCCCAGCATTTT	CASSEAPRGDQPQHF
.	TRBV5-1	TRBJ2-7	TRBD2	TGCGCCAGCAGCTTGGCTAGCGGCTACGAGCAGTACTTC	CASSLASGYEQYF
.	TRBV5-5	TRBJ1-2	.	TGTGCCAGCAGCTTAGAGACAGGCACCTATGGCTACACCTTC	CASSLETGTYGYTF
.	TRBV6-6	TRBJ2-1	TRBD1	TGTGCCAGCAGCCACCGGGACAGGACATACAATGAGCAGTTCTTC	CASSHRDRTYNEQFF
.	TRBV7-8	TRBJ2-7	.	TGTGCCAGCAGCTTTGGGGCTTCCACCAGCGAGCAGTACTTC	CASSFGASTSEQYF
.	TRBV6-6	TRBJ1-1	TRBD1	TGTGCCAGCGGAGAGACAGGGGCGAACACTGAAGCTTTCTTT	CASGETGANTEAFF
.	TRBV4-1	TRBJ1-2	.	TGCGCCAGCAGCCAAGATCCGAGGGGCCGAAGCCCTAACTATGGCTACACCTTC	CASSQDPRGRSPNYGYTF
few	TRBV6-6	TRBJ2-3	TRBD1	TGTGCCAGCAGGCCGGGACAGGGTACAGATACGCAGTATTTT	CASRPGQGTDTQYF
.	TRBV13	TRBJ2-3	.	TGTGCCACGCAGGGGTCCTCGGATACGCAGTATTTT	CATQGSSDTQYF
.	TRBV6-1	TRBJ2-7	.	TGTGCCAGCAGTACTCGATCCTCCTACGAGCAGTACTTC	CASSTRSSYEQYF
.	TRBV6-6	TRBJ2-7	TRBD2	TGTGCCAGCAGTTACTCGCGGGGGATAACTCCCGAGCAGTACTTC	CASSYSRGITPEQYF
.	TRBV11-3	TRBJ2-1	TRBD2	TGTGCCAGCAGCTTAATCGCAGCGGGGCCCTCCTACAATGAGCAATTCTTC	CASSLIAAGPSYNEQFF
.	TRBV19	TRBJ2-7	.	TGTGCCAGTAGTAAAACGGCAGGGTTATCCTACGAGCAGTACTTC	CASSKTAGLSYEQYF
.	TRBV12-5	TRBJ1-2	.	TGTGCTAGTGGTTGGGCGGACGGAGTCGGTCGAGGCTACACCTTC	CASGWADGVGRGYTF
.	TRBV5-8	TRBJ2-3	TRBD1	TGTGCCAGCAGCTTTCTAGGGGGCGCCGTTCAAGATACGCAGTATTTT	CASSFLGGAVQDTQYF
.	TRBV5-1	TRBJ2-1	TRBD2	TGCGCCAGCAGCCCGCAGCCTAGCGGGGACAATGAGCAGTTCTTC	CASSPQPSGDNEQFF
.	TRBV27	TRBJ1-2	.	TGTGCCAGCCCTAGGGAATGCGGGGGGGCGGTAAGGTATGGCTACACCTTC	CASPRECGGAVRYGYTF
.	TRBV7-9	TRBJ1-2	TRBD1	TGTGCCAGCAGCTTAGCGGGACAGTTCTATGGCTACACCTTC	CASSLAGQFYGYTF
.	TRBV5-1	TRBJ2-1	TRBD2	TGCGCCAGCAGGCCGGGACTAGCGACGAATGAGCAGTTCTTC	CASRPGLATNEQFF
.	TRBV6-5	TRBJ2-3	TRBD2	TGTGCCAGCTGGCGGGAGTCTGATACGCAGTATTTT	CASWRESDTQYF
.	TRBV5-1	TRBJ2-1	TRBD2	TGCGCCAGCAGCTTGGCGGGACTAGCGGGATCATGGTCCTACAATGAGCAGTTCTTC	CASSLAGLAGSWSYNEQFF
.	TRBV15	TRBJ2-1	TRBD2	TGTGCCACCAGCACATGGACTAGTTCCAATGAGCAGTTCTTC	CATSTWTSSNEQFF
.	TRBV6-5	TRBJ1-5	.	TGTGCCAGCAGTTACTCACCACAGCAGCCCCAGCATTTT	CASSYSPQQPQHF
.	TRBV19	TRBJ1-5	.	TGTGCCAGTAGTTTGGACTTCAGGGAGGTGTACCAGCCCCAGCATTTT	CASSLDFREVYQPQHF
.	TRBV19	TRBJ2-1	.	TGTGCCAGTAGGTCTGGGACTGGAGCGAATGAGCAGTTCTTC	CASRSGTGANEQFF
.	TRBV30	TRBJ1-4	.	TGTGCCTGGAGTCCGGGACGGCTTAATGAAAAACTGTTTTTT	CAWSPGRLNEKLFF
once	TRBV15	TRBJ2-3	TRBD2	TGTGCCACCAGCGGGGGCCGCGGGAGGGCCTTAGTGAGCGCAGATACGCAGTATTTT	CATSGGRGRALVSADTQYF
once	TRBV6-1	TRBJ2-2	TRBD2	TGTGCCAGCACTAGCGGGAGTAGGGTCGGGGAGCTGTTTTTT	CASTSGSRVGELFF
.	TRBV28	TRBJ2-5	.	TGTGCCAGCAGTTTAGCCAGGACAGTTCAAGAGACCCAGTACTTC	CASSLARTVQETQYF
.	TRBV4-2	TRBJ2-7	.	TGTGCCAGCAGCCAAGATTCCGGGGCCGGCGAGCAGTACTTC	CASSQDSGAGEQYF
once	TRBV5-1	TRBJ2-2	.	TGCGCCAGCAGCTTGGCCCAATCCACCGGGGAGCTGTTTTTT	CASSLAQSTGELFF
.	TRBV5-1	TRBJ2-3	.	TGCGCCAGCAGCTCAACGTTGGACCTACCGCGCACAGATACGCAGTATTTT	CASSSTLDLPRTDTQYF
.	TRBV19	TRBJ2-1	TRBD2	TGTGCCAGTAGTATGACTAGCGGGAGAGCCCCGCGGGAGCAGTTCTTC	CASSMTSGRAPREQFF
.	TRBV27	TRBJ2-7	.	TGTGCCAGCAGTCCGCAGGGCTACGAGCAGTACTTC	CASSPQGYEQYF
.	TRBV5-1	TRBJ1-1	.	TGCGCCAGCAGCTTGGAGGGTGACAGAGGGGGCACTGAAGCTTTCTTT	CASSLEGDRGGTEAFF
few	TRBV6-1	TRBJ2-6	TRBD2	TGTGCCAGCAGTGGGCGGGGGTCTGGGGCCAACGTCCTGACTTTC	CASSGRGSGANVLTF
.	TRBV2	TRBJ2-7	TRBD1	TGTGCCAGCAGGACAGGGGGCGACGAGCAGTACTTC	CASRTGGDEQYF
.	TRBV6-1	TRBJ1-2	.	TGTGCCAGCAGTGAAGATCCCGGGATCTTTAACTATGGCTACACCTTC	CASSEDPGIFNYGYTF
.	TRBV9	TRBJ2-7	.	TGTGCCAGCAGCCTGGGGGTGACAAATTACGAGCAGTACTTC	CASSLGVTNYEQYF
few	TRBV7-9	TRBJ1-1	.	TGTGCCAGCAGCGGGGGACGGTCGAACACTGAAGCTTTCTTT	CASSGGRSNTEAFF
.	TRBV2	TRBJ2-3	TRBD2	TGTGCCAGCAGTGTCGCAGCGGGAGGGGATACGCAGTATTTT	CASSVAAGGDTQYF
.	TRBV10-3	TRBJ2-7	TRBD2	TGTGCCATGGGACTAGCGGGAGGCGCCGAGCAGTACTTC	CAMGLAGGAEQYF
.	TRBV9	TRBJ2-3	.	TGTGCCAGCAGCGCCAGGGGGAGGGTGGGAGATACGCAGTATTTT	CASSARGRVGDTQYF
.	TRBV6-5	TRBJ2-7	.	TGTGCCAGCAGCCTTTCCCTATCCCTTCAAGAGCAGTACTTC	CASSLSLSLQEQYF
.	TRBV6-1	TRBJ1-5	.	TGTGCCAGCAGTGAAGCGCAACAGTCAAGGTATTTT	CASSEAQQSRYF
.	TRBV18	TRBJ1-6	.	TGTGCCAGCTCACCCGGACAACTAGGCAATTCACCCCTCCACTTT	CASSPGQLGNSPLHF
.	TRBV18	TRBJ1-3	.	TGTGCCAGTTTACCAGGGAACTCTGGAAACACCATATATTTT	CASLPGNSGNTIYF
few	TRBV19	TRBJ2-5	.	TGTGCCAGTAGCGAACAAACCCAAGAGACCCAGTACTTC	CASSEQTQETQYF
.	TRBV16	TRBJ2-7	TRBD2	TGTGCCAGCAGCTCGGGGGGGCAGAGCGACCACGAGCAGTACTTC	CASSSGGQSDHEQYF
.	TRBV6-6	TRBJ2-7	.	TGTGCCAGCAGTTACAACCACAAACCAGGCGAGCAGTACTTC	CASSYNHKPGEQYF
.	TRBV5-1	TRBJ2-2	TRBD2	TGCGCCAGCAGCTTGCTCGGCGGGAGAATCCCCGGGGAGCTGTTTTTT	CASSLLGGRIPGELFF
.	TRBV2	TRBJ2-5	TRBD2	TGTGCCAGCGTGGCCCCCGGACGGGGGGGAGAGACCCAGTACTTC	CASVAPGRGGETQYF
.	TRBV27	TRBJ2-2	TRBD1	TGTGCCAGCAGTTCCTTTAGGGACAGGAACACCGGGGAGCTGTTTTTT	CASSSFRDRNTGELFF
.	TRBV5-1	TRBJ2-1	.	TGCGCCAGCAGCTTGGGACTAGTCTATGAGCAGTTCTTC	CASSLGLVYEQFF
.	TRBV19	TRBJ2-4	TRBD1	TGTGCCAGTAGTATTTTCGGACAGGGCGCCAAAAACATTCAGTACTTC	CASSIFGQGAKNIQYF
.	TRBV4-1	TRBJ1-2	TRBD1	TGCGCCAGCAGCCATGATGACAGGGGAGCTAACTATGGCTACACCTTC	CASSHDDRGANYGYTF
.	TRBV18	TRBJ1-5	.	TGTGCCAGCTCACCAGGCAGGGATCAGCCCCAGCATTTT	CASSPGRDQPQHF
.	TRBV7-8	TRBJ2-3	.	TGTGCCAGCAGCTTAGGGGCAGATACGCAGTATTTT	CASSLGADTQYF
.	TRBV19	TRBJ1-4	.	TGTGCCAGTAGTACCTCCTATCTTGCAACTAATGAAAAACTGTTTTTT	CASSTSYLATNEKLFF
few	TRBV19	TRBJ2-1	TRBD1	TGTGCCAGTAGTATAGGGGGACAGGGAGGGAATGAGCAGTTCTTC	CASSIGGQGGNEQFF